This TCR beta chain was captured by sequencing in a study of T cells after somatic rescue of genetic block. Here immunoSEQ multiplex PCR was the method, and the copy in TCRdb shows in-frame clones only, minus some. The sample comprises more than 13,000 clones, approximately 70% of which are singletons, and less than 25% rests with the top ten. The V and J ends lost 1 base and 1 base, in that order; junction bases with no gene match: 4. This CDR3 is built from 16 residues. Germline V gene sequence: CDR1 SGHRS, CDR2 YFSETQ. This TCR came from a boy aged 5-17 years. Source material: peripheral blood mononuclear cells (PBMCs). This sequence joins TRBV5-1 and TRBJ2-3, with TRBD2 matching 9 bases. The CDR3 loop is CASSLPVAGGTDTQYF. The CDR3 DNA follows: TGCGCCAGCAGCTTGCCAGTAGCGGGAGGCACAGATACGCAGTATTTT.